This T cell receptor beta chain was sequenced for a study of CD8 T cells in ankylosing spondylitis. Study findings and constraints: The disease-linked clones had a CD8+ phenotype and low blood frequencies. Existing reports had already noted some motif variants in reactive arthritis synovial fluid and blood. Matched synovial fluid from ankylosing spondylitis patients was reported to be enriched for disease-linked clones. Blood of patients with ankylosing spondylitis appeared to be characterized by a TCR beta motif of fewer than 10 highly homologous variants.

Libraries for TCR beta were made by quantitative 5'-RACE with molecular barcodes. TCRdb recomputed calls from the 5' RACE reads with MiXCR, one row per CDR3 protein. The repertoire holds over 700,000 distinct CDR3 sequences, with roughly 20% as singletons. The table lists this clonotype with many counts. The antigen remains undetermined. The material sequenced was blood, either unsorted or a sorted T cell fraction (not recorded which). This clonotype was sampled from a male donor with ankylosing spondylitis.

The CDR3 DNA is TGTGCCAGCAGCCCCTGGGTCGGGACAGCGAGCACCGGGGAGCTGTTTTTT. It specifies CASSPWVGTASTGELFF. The rearrangement joins TRBV4-2 to TRBJ2-2; 7 nucleotides align to TRBD1. CDR1 and CDR2 (germline): LGHNA, YNFKEQ. This CDR3 comprises 17 residues. The V segment lost 4 bases and the J segment 4 bases; nucleotides outside the gene matches: 12.